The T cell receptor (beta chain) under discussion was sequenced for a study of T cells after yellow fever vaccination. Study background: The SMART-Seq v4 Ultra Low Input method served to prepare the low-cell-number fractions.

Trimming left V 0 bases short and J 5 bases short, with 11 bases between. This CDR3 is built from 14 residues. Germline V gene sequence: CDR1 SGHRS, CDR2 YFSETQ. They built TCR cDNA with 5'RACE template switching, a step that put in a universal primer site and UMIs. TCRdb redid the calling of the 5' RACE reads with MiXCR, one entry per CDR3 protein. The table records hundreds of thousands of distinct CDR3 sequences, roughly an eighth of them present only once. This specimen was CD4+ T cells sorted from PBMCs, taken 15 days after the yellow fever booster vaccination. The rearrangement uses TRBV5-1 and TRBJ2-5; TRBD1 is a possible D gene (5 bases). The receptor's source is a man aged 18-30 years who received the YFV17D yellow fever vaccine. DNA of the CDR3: TGCGCCAGCAGCTTGGCGGGCAGGGTTGAGACCCAGTACTTC. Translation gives CASSLAGRVETQYF. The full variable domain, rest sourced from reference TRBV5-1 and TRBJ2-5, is KAGVTQTPRYLIKTRGQQVTLSCSPISGHRSVSWYQQTPGQGLQFLFEYFSETQRNKGNFPGRFSGRQFSNSRSEMNVSTLELGDSALYLCASSLAGRVETQYFGPGTRLLVL.